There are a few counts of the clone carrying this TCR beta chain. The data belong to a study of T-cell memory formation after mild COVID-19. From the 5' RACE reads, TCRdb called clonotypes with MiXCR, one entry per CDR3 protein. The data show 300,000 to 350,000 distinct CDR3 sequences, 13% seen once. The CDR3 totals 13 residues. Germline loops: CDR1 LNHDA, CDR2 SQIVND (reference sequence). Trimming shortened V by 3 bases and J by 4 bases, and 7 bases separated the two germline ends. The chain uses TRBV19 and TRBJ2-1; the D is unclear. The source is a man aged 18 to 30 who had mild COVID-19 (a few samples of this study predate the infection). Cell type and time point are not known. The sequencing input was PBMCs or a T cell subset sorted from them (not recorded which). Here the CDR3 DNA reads TGTGCCAGTAGTATGAGGCGGTACAATGAGCAGTTCTTC. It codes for CASSMRRYNEQFF.